One and the same sample provided the 32 T cell receptor beta chains below, sequenced in a study of T cells in Graves' hyperthyroidism and ophthalmopathy. TCR beta CDR3 sequences were amplified from RNA transcripts. HTBI primers were the set used in a first-round RT-PCR of the TCR CDR3. A single record per CDR3 protein comes from TCRdb applying MiXCR to the multiplex PCR reads. Altogether hundreds of thousands of distinct CDR3 sequences are present, more than 15% being singletons, with the ten largest covering around 3.5%. Material: blood. These receptors were obtained from a woman in her thirties or forties with Graves' ophthalmopathy.

In this sample, this clonotype turned up many times. The chain recombines TRBV7-8 with TRBJ1-1; D not certain. This CDR3 is built from 13 residues. Germline V gene lookup returns CDR1 SGHVS and CDR2 FQNEAQ. Deletions cut 7 bases from V and 0 bases from J, with 9 bases between. CDR3 nucleotides: TGTGCCAGCATCCTCGGAGTGAACACTGAAGCTTTCTTT. Protein product: CASILGVNTEAFF.

The table lists this clonotype with a few counts. J is TRBJ1-2 and V is TRBV19; D uncertain. Germline V CDR1 and CDR2: LNHDA, SQIVND (reference sequence). Trimming took 4 bases from V and 4 from J, leaving 10 bases between them. The length of the CDR3 is 13 residues. CDR3 in amino acids: CASSTQQLYGYTF. The CDR3 nucleotides read TGTGCCAGTAGTACACAACAACTCTATGGCTACACCTTC.

CDR3: CASSQEIGQGYYGYTF. The CDR3 coding sequence is TGTGCCAGCAGCCAAGAAATTGGGCAGGGATACTATGGCTACACCTTC. This sequence joins TRBV14 and TRBJ1-2, with D perhaps TRBD1 (5 bases). This CDR3 spans 16 amino acids. Germline-derived CDR1 and CDR2 are SGHDN and FVKESK. The V gene lost 0 bases and the J gene lost 3 bases, with 14 bases spanning the gap.

This clonotype has more than one count but fewer than ten. V is TRBV10-1 and J is TRBJ2-2; TRBD1 matches at 10 bases. V shed 8 bases and J 6 bases; nucleotides not matched to a gene: 9. CDR1 and CDR2 from the germline V gene are WNHNN and SYGVQD (reference sequence). This CDR3 comprises 15 residues. CDR3 sequence: CASPRSGTGAGELFF. Here the CDR3 DNA reads TGCGCCAGCCCCCGATCCGGGACAGGGGCCGGGGAGCTGTTTTTT.

Only a few counts were recorded for this clonotype. The chain combines TRBV27 with TRBJ2-7; D is possibly TRBD1 (5 bases). Germline CDR1 is MNHEY and CDR2 is SMNVEV (reference sequence). The germline V and J ends were trimmed by 2 bases and 2 bases, with 10 bases remaining between them. This CDR3 has 14 residues. CDR3 sequence: CASSLQGQAYEQYF. CDR3 sequence (DNA): TGTGCCAGCAGTTTACAGGGCCAGGCCTACGAGCAGTACTTC.

The CDR3 reads CAAGLVDNEQFF. The CDR3, as DNA: TGTGCCGCGGGACTTGTGGACAATGAGCAGTTCTTC. The V and J genes are TRBV10-3 and TRBJ2-1; possible D gene TRBD2, 6 bases. The germline gives CDR1 ENHRY, CDR2 SYGVKD. Trimming cost V 11 bases and J 5 bases, with 13 bases left between them. The CDR3 is made up of 12 amino acids.

There are many counts of this clonotype. This chain uses TRBV30 with TRBJ1-2, with D perhaps TRBD1 (5 bases). Trimming took off 2 bases at V and 8 bases at J, with 15 bases between the two ends. Germline V lookup: CDR1 GTSNPN, CDR2 SVGIG (reference sequence). The CDR3 runs to 13 residues. This CDR3 reads CAWSPPGVRGYTF. Here the CDR3 DNA reads TGTGCCTGGAGTCCCCCGGGGGTGCGGGGCTACACCTTC.

V usage is TRBV27 and J usage is TRBJ2-7; D might be TRBD2 (5 bases). Germline V lookup: CDR1 MNHEY, CDR2 SMNVEV (reference sequence). Deletions cut 6 bases from V and 7 bases from J, with 16 bases between. This CDR3 has 13 residues. The CDR3 protein is CASRWTGSGEQYF. The DNA of the CDR3 is TGTGCCAGCAGGTGGACTGGTTCTGGGGAGCAGTACTTC.

The sample holds a few counts of this clonotype. V and J are TRBV7-8 and TRBJ2-7; D tentatively reads TRBD1 or TRBD2 (6 bases each). Trimming removed 5 bases from V and 5 bases from J, with 16 bases in between. Germline V gives CDR1 SGHVS, CDR2 FQNEAQ. The CDR3 contains 14 residues. The CDR3, as DNA: TGTGCCAGCAGCGCAACTGGGGGGCGCGACGAGCAGTACTTC. Translating gives CASSATGGRDEQYF.

This clonotype was detected ten times or more. V gene TRBV7-6 combines with J gene TRBJ2-3; 12 nucleotides line up with TRBD2. V lost 5 bases and J lost 3; bases outside the gene matches: 6. This CDR3 contains 16 residues. CDR1 and CDR2 from the germline V gene are SGHVS and FNYEAQ. The CDR3 sequence: CASSSGLAGYTDTQYF. The CDR3 DNA follows: TGTGCCAGCAGCAGCGGACTAGCGGGATATACAGATACGCAGTATTTT.

Ten or more counts support this clonotype. CDR3 sequence reads: CSAQTSGNLDTQYF. For the CDR3, the DNA is TGCAGTGCGCAGACTAGCGGGAACCTTGATACGCAGTATTTT. The chain combines TRBV20-1 with TRBJ2-3; 11 nucleotides agree with TRBD2. The V segment lost 6 bases and the J segment 6 bases; nucleotides outside the gene matches: 8. In germline, CDR1 is DFQATT, CDR2 SNEGSKA (reference sequence). The CDR3 spans 14 residues.

This clonotype was seen only a few times. V usage is TRBV2 and J usage is TRBJ2-2; 12 bases align to TRBD1. The ends lost 6 bases at V and 4 bases at J; junction bases unmatched: 0. From germline, CDR1 is SNHLY and CDR2 FYNNEI. CDR3 length: 14 residues. Here the CDR3 DNA reads TGTGCCAGCAGGGGACAGGGGGCCACCGGGGAGCTGTTTTTT. This sequence encodes CASRGQGATGELFF.

This clonotype was recorded a few times. V and J are TRBV7-9 and TRBJ1-3; TRBD1 agrees at 8 bases. The CDR3 contains 16 residues. Germline V gene lookup returns CDR1 SEHNR and CDR2 FQNEAQ (reference sequence). J lost 2 bases, V lost 5 bases, and 8 bases had no gene match. CDR3 loop: CASSPRTGQTGNTIYF. The CDR3 DNA reads as TGTGCCAGCAGCCCCCGGACAGGGCAAACTGGAAACACCATATATTTT.

This clonotype was seen many times. V usage is TRBV28 and J usage is TRBJ2-4, with D tentatively TRBD1 (5 bases). The ends were cut back, 4 bases at V and 0 bases at J, with 16 bases in the middle. Germline V gene lookup returns CDR1 MDHEN and CDR2 SYDVKM. This CDR3 has 17 residues. The CDR3 loop reads CASSSPGSSGAKNIQYF. CDR3 coding DNA: TGTGCCAGCAGTTCTCCAGGGTCCTCGGGAGCCAAAAACATTCAGTACTTC.

The sample holds many counts of this clonotype. CDR3 nucleotide sequence: TGTGCCAGCTCACGAACAGGGGACCCCAAAAACATTCAGTACTTC. It translates to CASSRTGDPKNIQYF. This chain links TRBV18 with TRBJ2-4; 7 nucleotides agree with TRBD1. Trimming took 4 bases from V and 2 from J; bases not matched to a gene: 5. The CDR3 has 15 amino acids. The germline V gene encodes CDR1 KGHSH and CDR2 LQKENI. The variable domain in full, completed from reference TRBV18 and TRBJ2-4, reads NAGVMQNPRHLVRRRGQEARLRCSPMKGHSHVYWYRQLPEEGLKFMVYLQKENIIDESGMPKERFSAEFPKEGPSILRIQQVVRGDSAAYFCASSRTGDPKNIQYFGAGTRLSVL.

This clonotype was observed at least ten times. The V call is TRBV2, the J call TRBJ2-3; 12 bases line up with TRBD2. CDR1 and CDR2 (germline): SNHLY, FYNNEI. CDR3 size: 16 residues. The ends lost 6 bases at V and 1 base at J; junction bases unmatched: 5. CDR3 DNA sequence: TGTGCCAGCAGCGACAGGACTAGCGGGGGCACAGATACGCAGTATTTT. Translated, it gives CASSDRTSGGTDTQYF.

This clonotype was counted only a few times. The chain combines TRBV4-2 with TRBJ1-4, with 7 nucleotides matching TRBD1. V lost 9 bases to trimming and J lost 8 bases; unmatched junction nucleotides: 6. Germline CDR1 reads LGHNA; CDR2 reads YNFKEQ. The CDR3 contains 12 residues. In nucleotides, the CDR3 is TGTGCCAGTTGCAACAGGGGCGAAAAACTGTTTTTT. Translated, it gives CASCNRGEKLFF.

This clonotype is a singleton in its sample. This sequence joins TRBV5-1 and TRBJ2-6, with a tentative D call TRBD1 (6 bases). This CDR3 has 17 residues. V was shortened by 2 bases and J by 4 bases, with 16 bases between the two germline ends. From germline, CDR1 is SGHRS and CDR2 YFSETQ. This CDR3 reads CASSFRDTWPGANVLTF. The CDR3 DNA reads as TGCGCCAGCAGCTTCCGGGACACCTGGCCAGGGGCCAACGTCCTGACTTTC.

The V call is TRBV7-2, the J call TRBJ2-1, with 10 bases aligning to TRBD2. The CDR3 spans 17 residues. CDR1 and CDR2 from the germline V gene are SGHTA and FQGNSA. V was pared by 6 bases and J by 7 bases, with 15 bases of the junction left unmatched. The CDR3 DNA reads as TGTGCCAGCAGTTCTACCGGGCTAGCGGGAGTGGGAAATGAGCAGTTCTTC. Protein sequence: CASSSTGLAGVGNEQFF.

The rearrangement links TRBV3-1 to TRBJ2-5, with TRBD2 matching over 13 bases. The CDR3 is 16 amino acids. The V segment lost 7 bases and the J segment 1 base; nucleotides outside the gene matches: 6. Germline V gene lookup returns CDR1 LGHDT and CDR2 YNNKEL (reference sequence). This chain's CDR3 is CASTRLAGGLQETQYF. DNA for the CDR3: TGTGCCAGCACCCGACTAGCGGGGGGCCTCCAAGAGACCCAGTACTTC.

In this sample, this clonotype turned up many times. V and J are TRBV2 and TRBJ2-7; 9 bases match TRBD1. From germline, CDR1 is SNHLY and CDR2 FYNNEI. Trimming removed 6 bases from V and 4 bases from J; junction bases left unmatched: 7. CDR3 size: 14 residues. The CDR3 loop is CASRGTGKGYEQYF. Written as DNA, the CDR3 is TGTGCCAGCAGAGGGACAGGGAAAGGTTACGAGCAGTACTTC. The full variable domain, completed using reference TRBV2 and TRBJ2-7, is EPEVTQTPSHQVTQMGQEVILRCVPISNHLYFYWYRQILGQKVEFLVSFYNNEISEKSEIFDDQFSVERPDGSNFTLKIRSTKLEDSAMYFCASRGTGKGYEQYFGPGTRLTVT.

This clonotype was seen a few times. The chain couples TRBV19 to TRBJ2-1; TRBD2 matches at 9 bases. Per germline, CDR1 LNHDA and CDR2 SQIVND (reference sequence). Trimming cost V 5 bases and J 1 base; bases outside gene matches: 9. This CDR3 spans 17 amino acids. CDR3 bases: TGTGCCAGTAGTGATAGGGCGGGGGGGCTGTCCTACAATGAGCAGTTCTTC. This translates into CASSDRAGGLSYNEQFF.

This clonotype was picked up many times. This chain connects TRBV28 to TRBJ2-1, with 11 positions matching TRBD1. The CDR3 runs 15 residues. Germline-derived CDR1 and CDR2 are MDHEN and SYDVKM. Germline trimming cut 6 bases from V and 8 bases from J; bases unmatched to any gene: 9. CDR3 sequence reads: CASSLDRGRIDEQFF. CDR3 coding DNA: TGTGCCAGCAGCTTGGACAGGGGGCGCATCGATGAGCAGTTCTTC.

This clonotype was recorded at least ten times. V is TRBV2 and J is TRBJ2-3, with D possibly TRBD2 on 6 matching bases. The ends were cut back, 2 bases at V and 0 bases at J, with 12 bases in the middle. The CDR3 has 16 residues. Germline V CDR1 and CDR2: SNHLY, FYNNEI. CDR3 loop: CASSEQGLGSTDTQYF. DNA for the CDR3: TGTGCCAGCAGTGAACAGGGACTCGGCAGCACAGATACGCAGTATTTT. Full variable domain (remainder filled in from reference TRBV2 and TRBJ2-3): EPEVTQTPSHQVTQMGQEVILRCVPISNHLYFYWYRQILGQKVEFLVSFYNNEISEKSEIFDDQFSVERPDGSNFTLKIRSTKLEDSAMYFCASSEQGLGSTDTQYFGPGTRLTVL.

The sample holds many counts of this clonotype. V gene TRBV11-2 combines with J gene TRBJ2-1, with D possibly TRBD1 on 6 matching bases. V was shortened by 3 bases and J by 4 bases, with 16 bases between the two germline ends. Germline CDR1 is SGHAT and CDR2 is FQNNGV. The CDR3 loop spans 16 amino acids. The CDR3, as DNA: TGTGCCAGCAGCTTCTCAGGGGCGAACCTATACAATGAGCAGTTCTTC. Protein: CASSFSGANLYNEQFF.

This clonotype was picked up a small number of times. The chain carries TRBV9 and TRBJ2-1; possibly TRBD1 or TRBD2 for D (5 bases each). Germline-derived CDR1 and CDR2 are SGDLS and YYNGEE. With 7 bases removed from V and 2 bases from J, the gap between germline ends came to 13 bases. The CDR3 is made up of 14 amino acids. CDR3 protein: CASSRDGTYNEQFF. The DNA for the CDR3 is TGTGCCAGCTCGAGGGACGGTACCTACAATGAGCAGTTCTTC.

This clonotype was detected only a few times. This chain connects TRBV5-1 to TRBJ2-3; D perhaps matches TRBD2 (5 bases). This CDR3 comprises 13 residues. With 2 bases removed from V and 9 bases from J, the gap between germline ends came to 13 bases. Germline CDR1 SGHRS, CDR2 YFSETQ. The CDR3 spells CASSFSEGSTQYF. Written as DNA, the CDR3 is TGCGCCAGCAGCTTTTCCGAGGGAAGCACGCAGTATTTT.

This clonotype was recorded at least ten times. CDR3 DNA: TGCGCCAGCACAGTGAGTACGGGAGAACTGGGGAATGAGCAGTTCTTC. Translated, it gives CASTVSTGELGNEQFF. The chain uses TRBV10-2 and TRBJ2-1, with D perhaps matching TRBD2 (6 bases). The V end lost 7 bases, the J end lost 7 bases, and 23 bases lay between the germline ends. The CDR3 sequence is 16 residues long. Looked up from germline, CDR1 is WSHSY and CDR2 is SAAADI.

This clonotype appeared a few times. The chain has TRBV6-2 or TRBV6-3 and TRBJ2-5; D is perhaps TRBD2 (5 bases). Germline values: CDR1 MNHEY, CDR2 SVGEGT. Trimming pared 1 base from V and 0 bases from J, leaving 21 bases between. The CDR3 has 19 amino acids. This chain's CDR3 is CASSYFFGRPGLNQETQYF. The CDR3 nucleotides read TGTGCCAGCAGTTACTTTTTTGGCAGACCGGGATTAAACCAAGAGACCCAGTACTTC.

On this clonotype itself: A much larger clone differs by one base, so this may be a read error. The chain recombines TRBV11-3 with TRBJ2-3; 7 bases are shared with TRBD1. Per germline, CDR1 SGHNT and CDR2 YENEEA. CDR3 size: 15 residues. The CDR3 reads CASSSKTGTTNTQYF. In DNA, the CDR3 is TGTGCCAGCAGCTCGAAGACAGGGACCACAAATACGCAGTATTTT.

This clonotype was detected only a few times. This sequence joins TRBV7-9 and TRBJ2-1; D gene uncertain. CDR3 length: 13 amino acids. The germline V gene has CDR1 SEHNR and CDR2 FQNEAQ (reference sequence). V gave up 3 bases and J gave up 4 bases, with 7 bases separating them. The CDR3 region has the DNA TGTGCCAGCAGCTTTGGAGTTTACAATGAGCAGTTCTTC. Translating gives CASSFGVYNEQFF.

The V call is TRBV10-3, the J call TRBJ1-3, with TRBD1 as a possible D gene (5 bases). The germline CDR1 and CDR2 sequences are ENHRY and SYGVKD. This CDR3 comprises 14 residues. V dropped 5 bases and J dropped 3 bases, with 11 bases sitting between them. CDR3 in amino acids: CAISKGRDGNTIYF. DNA of the CDR3: TGTGCCATCAGTAAGGGCAGGGATGGAAACACCATATATTTT.